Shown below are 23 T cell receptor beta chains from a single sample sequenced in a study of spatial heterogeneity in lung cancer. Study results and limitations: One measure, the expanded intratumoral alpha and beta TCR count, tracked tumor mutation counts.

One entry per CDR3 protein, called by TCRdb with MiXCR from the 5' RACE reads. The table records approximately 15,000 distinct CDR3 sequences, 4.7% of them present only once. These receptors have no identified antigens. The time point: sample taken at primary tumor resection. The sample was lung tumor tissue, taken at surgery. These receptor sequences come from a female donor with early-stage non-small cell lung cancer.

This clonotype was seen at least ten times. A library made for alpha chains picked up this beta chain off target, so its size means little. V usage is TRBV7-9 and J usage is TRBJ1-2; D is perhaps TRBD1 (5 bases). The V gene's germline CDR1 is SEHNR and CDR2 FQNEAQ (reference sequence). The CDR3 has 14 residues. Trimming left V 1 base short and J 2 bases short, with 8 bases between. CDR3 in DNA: TGTGCCAGCAGCTTAGGACAGAACAACTATGGCTACACCTTC. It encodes CASSLGQNNYGYTF.

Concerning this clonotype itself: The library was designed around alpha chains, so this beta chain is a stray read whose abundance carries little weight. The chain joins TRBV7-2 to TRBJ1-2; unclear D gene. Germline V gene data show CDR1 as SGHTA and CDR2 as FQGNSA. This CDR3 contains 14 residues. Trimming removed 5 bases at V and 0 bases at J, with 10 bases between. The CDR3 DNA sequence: TGTGCCAGCAGCCCAAACCCAGCTAACTATGGCTACACCTTC. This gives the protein CASSPNPANYGYTF.

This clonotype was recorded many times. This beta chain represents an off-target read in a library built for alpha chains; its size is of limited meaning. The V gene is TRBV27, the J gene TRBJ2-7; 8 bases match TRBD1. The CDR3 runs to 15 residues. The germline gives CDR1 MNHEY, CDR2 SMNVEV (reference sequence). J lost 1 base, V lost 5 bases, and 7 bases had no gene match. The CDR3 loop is CASSPRTGRSYEQYF. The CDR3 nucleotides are TGTGCCAGCAGTCCTCGGACAGGGCGTTCCTACGAGCAGTACTTC.

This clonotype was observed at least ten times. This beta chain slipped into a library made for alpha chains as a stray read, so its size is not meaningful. CDR3 in DNA: TGCAGTGCTAGAGATCCCGGAGTGGGGGGGGGCACAGATACGCAGTATTTT. Its translation is CSARDPGVGGGTDTQYF. The chain uses TRBV20-1 and TRBJ2-3; 7 bases agree with TRBD2. Germline trimming cut 0 bases from V and 1 base from J; bases unmatched to any gene: 10. The CDR3 length is 17 residues. CDR1 and CDR2 from the germline V gene are DFQATT and SNEGSKA (reference sequence).

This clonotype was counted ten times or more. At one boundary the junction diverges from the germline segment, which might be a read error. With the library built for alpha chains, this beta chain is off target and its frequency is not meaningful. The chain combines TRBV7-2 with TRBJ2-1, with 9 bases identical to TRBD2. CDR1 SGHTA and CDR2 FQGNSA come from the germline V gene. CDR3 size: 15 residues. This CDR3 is CASRLGGGASNEQFF. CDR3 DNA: TGTGCCAGCAGGTTAGGCGGGGGGGCCTCCAATGAGCAGTTCTTC. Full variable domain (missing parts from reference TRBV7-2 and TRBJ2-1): GAGVSQSPSNKVTEKGKDVELRCDPISGHTALYWYRQSLGQGLEFLIYFQGNSAPDKSGLPSDRFSAERTGGSVSTLTIQRTQQEDSAVYLCASRLGGGASNEQFFGPGTRLTVL.

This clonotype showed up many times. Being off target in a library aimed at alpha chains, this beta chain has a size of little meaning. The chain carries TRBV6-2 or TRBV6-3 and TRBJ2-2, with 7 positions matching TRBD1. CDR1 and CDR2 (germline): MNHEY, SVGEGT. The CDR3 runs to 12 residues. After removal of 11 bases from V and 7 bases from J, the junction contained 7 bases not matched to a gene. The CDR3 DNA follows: TGTGCCGTCGAGGGGGCTCACGGGGAGCTGTTTTTT. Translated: CAVEGAHGELFF.

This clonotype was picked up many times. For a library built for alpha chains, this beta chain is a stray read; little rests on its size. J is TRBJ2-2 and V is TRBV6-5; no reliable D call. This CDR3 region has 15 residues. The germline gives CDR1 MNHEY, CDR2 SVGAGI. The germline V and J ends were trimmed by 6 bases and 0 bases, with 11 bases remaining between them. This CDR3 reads CASRFDPSNTGELFF. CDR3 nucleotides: TGTGCCAGCAGATTTGACCCCTCGAACACCGGGGAGCTGTTTTTT.

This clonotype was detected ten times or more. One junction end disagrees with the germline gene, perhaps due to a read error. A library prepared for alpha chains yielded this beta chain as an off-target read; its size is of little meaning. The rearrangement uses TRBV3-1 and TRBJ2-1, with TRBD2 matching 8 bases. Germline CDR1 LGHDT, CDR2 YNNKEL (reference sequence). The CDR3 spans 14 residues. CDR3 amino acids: CASSPGLGERERFF. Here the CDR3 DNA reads TGTGCCAGCAGTCCGGGACTAGGGGAACGGGAGCGGTTCTTC.

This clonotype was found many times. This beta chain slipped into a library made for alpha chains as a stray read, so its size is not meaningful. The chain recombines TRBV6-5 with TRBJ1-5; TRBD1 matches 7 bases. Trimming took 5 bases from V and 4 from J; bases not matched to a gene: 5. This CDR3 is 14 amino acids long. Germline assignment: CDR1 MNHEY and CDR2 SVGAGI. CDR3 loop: CASSDRAGNQPQHF. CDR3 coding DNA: TGTGCCAGCAGTGACAGGGCTGGAAATCAGCCCCAGCATTTT.

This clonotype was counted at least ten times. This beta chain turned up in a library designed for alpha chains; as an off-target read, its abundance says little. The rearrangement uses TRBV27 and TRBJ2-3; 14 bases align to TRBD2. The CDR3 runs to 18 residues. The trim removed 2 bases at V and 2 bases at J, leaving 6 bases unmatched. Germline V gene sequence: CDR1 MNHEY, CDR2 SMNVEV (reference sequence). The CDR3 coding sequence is TGTGCCAGCAGTTTACGCCGACTAGCGGGGGGGTTCACAGATACGCAGTATTTT. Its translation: CASSLRRLAGGFTDTQYF.

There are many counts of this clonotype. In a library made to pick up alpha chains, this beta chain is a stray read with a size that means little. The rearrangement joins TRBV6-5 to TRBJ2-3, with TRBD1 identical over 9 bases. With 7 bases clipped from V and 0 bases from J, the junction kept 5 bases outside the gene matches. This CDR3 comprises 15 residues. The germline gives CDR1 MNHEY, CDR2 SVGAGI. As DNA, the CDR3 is TGTGCCAGCATGAGGGACAGGGCTAGCACAGATACGCAGTATTTT. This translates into CASMRDRASTDTQYF.

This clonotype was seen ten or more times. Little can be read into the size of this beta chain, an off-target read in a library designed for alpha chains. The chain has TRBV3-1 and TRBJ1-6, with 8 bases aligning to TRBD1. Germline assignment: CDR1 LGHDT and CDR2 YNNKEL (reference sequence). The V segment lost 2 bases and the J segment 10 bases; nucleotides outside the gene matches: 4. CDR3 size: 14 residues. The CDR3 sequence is CASSQTGGGSPLHF. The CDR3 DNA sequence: TGTGCCAGCAGCCAAACAGGGGGAGGATCACCCCTCCACTTT.

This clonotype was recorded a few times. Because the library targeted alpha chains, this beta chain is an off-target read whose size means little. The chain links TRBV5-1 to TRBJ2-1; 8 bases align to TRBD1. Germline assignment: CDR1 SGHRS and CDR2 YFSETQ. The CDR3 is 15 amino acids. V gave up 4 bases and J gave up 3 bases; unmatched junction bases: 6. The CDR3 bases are TGCGCCAGCAGCGACGCAGGGGGCATCTACAATGAGCAGTTCTTC. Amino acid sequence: CASSDAGGIYNEQFF.

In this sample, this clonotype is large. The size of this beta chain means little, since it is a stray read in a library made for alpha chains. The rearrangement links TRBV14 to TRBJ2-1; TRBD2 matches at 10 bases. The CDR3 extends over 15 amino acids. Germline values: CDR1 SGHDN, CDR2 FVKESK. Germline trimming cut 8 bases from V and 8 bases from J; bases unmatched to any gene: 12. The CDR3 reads CASLLLSGGHHEQFF. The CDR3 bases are TGTGCCAGCCTACTACTTAGCGGGGGGCATCATGAGCAGTTCTTC.

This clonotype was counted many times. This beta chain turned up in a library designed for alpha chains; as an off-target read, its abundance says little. The CDR3 reads CASRTGENTEAFF. CDR3 sequence (DNA): TGCGCCAGTAGGACAGGGGAGAACACTGAAGCTTTCTTT. The genes are TRBV5-1 and TRBJ1-1, with TRBD1 identical over 9 bases. The length of the CDR3 is 13 residues. V dropped 8 bases and J dropped 1; count of bases not matched to a gene: 3. Per the germline V gene, CDR1 is SGHRS and CDR2 is YFSETQ.

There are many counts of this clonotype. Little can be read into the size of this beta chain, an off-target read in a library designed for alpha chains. The CDR3 loop reads CASSPQGGSGNTIYF. CDR3 nucleotide sequence: TGTGCCAGCAGCCCACAGGGAGGGTCTGGAAACACCATATATTTT. The V and J genes are TRBV7-6 and TRBJ1-3; D is possibly TRBD1 (6 bases). Germline-derived CDR1 and CDR2 are SGHVS and FNYEAQ. The germline V and J ends were trimmed by 5 bases and 1 base, with 12 bases remaining between them. The CDR3 runs to 15 residues.

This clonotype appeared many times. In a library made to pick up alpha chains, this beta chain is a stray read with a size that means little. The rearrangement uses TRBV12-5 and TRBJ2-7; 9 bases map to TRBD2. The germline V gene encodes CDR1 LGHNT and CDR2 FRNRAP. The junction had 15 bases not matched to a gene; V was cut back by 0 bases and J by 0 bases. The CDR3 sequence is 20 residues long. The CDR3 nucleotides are TGTGCTAGTGGTTTGGTACGGGTTCTTAGCGGGGGCTTAAGCTCCTACGAGCAGTACTTC. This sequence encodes CASGLVRVLSGGLSSYEQYF.

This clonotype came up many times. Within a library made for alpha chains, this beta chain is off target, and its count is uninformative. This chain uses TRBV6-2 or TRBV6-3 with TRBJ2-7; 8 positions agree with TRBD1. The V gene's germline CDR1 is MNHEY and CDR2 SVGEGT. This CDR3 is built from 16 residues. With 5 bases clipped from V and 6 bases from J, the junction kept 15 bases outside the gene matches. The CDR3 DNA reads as TGTGCCAGCAGTAACACCGACCGGGACAGGAGGCGCGAGCAGTACTTC. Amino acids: CASSNTDRDRRREQYF.

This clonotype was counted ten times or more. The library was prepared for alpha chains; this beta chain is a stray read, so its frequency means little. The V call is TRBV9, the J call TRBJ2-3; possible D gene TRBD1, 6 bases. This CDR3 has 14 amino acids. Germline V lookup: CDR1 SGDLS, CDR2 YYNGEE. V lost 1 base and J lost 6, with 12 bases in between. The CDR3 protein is CASSVMGAGDTQYF. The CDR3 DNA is TGTGCCAGCAGCGTAATGGGGGCCGGTGATACGCAGTATTTT.

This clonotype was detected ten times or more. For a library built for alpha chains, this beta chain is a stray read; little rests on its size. CDR3 bases: TGTGCCAGCAGCTTTACCGGGAACAATGAAAAACTGTTTTTT. Its translation is CASSFTGNNEKLFF. The chain has TRBV7-3 and TRBJ1-4, with no clear D. The CDR3 is 14 amino acids. Germline lookup yields CDR1 SGHTA and CDR2 FQGTGA. The germline V and J ends were trimmed by 3 bases and 5 bases, with 10 bases remaining between them.

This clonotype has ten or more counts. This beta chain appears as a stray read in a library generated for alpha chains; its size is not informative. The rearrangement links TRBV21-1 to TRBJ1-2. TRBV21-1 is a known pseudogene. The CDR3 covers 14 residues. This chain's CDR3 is CASSKGRANYGYTF. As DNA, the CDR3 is TGTGCCAGCAGCAAAGGACGAGCTAACTATGGCTACACCTTC.

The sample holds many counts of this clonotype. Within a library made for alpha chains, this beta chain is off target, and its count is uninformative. The CDR3 sequence: CASNKPGSIAEAFF. CDR3 nucleotides: TGTGCCAGCAACAAACCGGGGTCGATTGCTGAAGCTTTCTTT. The rearrangement uses TRBV6-1 and TRBJ1-1; D gene uncertain. The germline gives CDR1 MNHNS, CDR2 SASEGT. The CDR3 has 14 residues. V lost 7 bases and J 6 bases, leaving 18 bases between the germline ends.

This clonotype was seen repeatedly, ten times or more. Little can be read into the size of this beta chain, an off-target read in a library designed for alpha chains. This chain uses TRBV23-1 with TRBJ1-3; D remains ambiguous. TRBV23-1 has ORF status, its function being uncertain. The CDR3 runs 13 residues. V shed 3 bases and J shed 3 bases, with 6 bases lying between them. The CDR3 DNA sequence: TGCGCCAGCAGTCAGCCAGATGGAAACACCATATATTTT. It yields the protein CASSQPDGNTIYF.